What follows are 30 T cell receptor beta chains derived from one specimen sequenced in a study of shared T cell receptors in the human thymus. Produced via immunoSEQ multiplex PCR; TCRdb's table is partial and in-frame only. Of approximately 660,000 clones in the sample, roughly 90% were seen once. Another study also made use of these data, one on human thymus T cells.

Sequencing was done on a sample of thymocytes. These receptors were taken from a boy less than two years old with a congenital heart defect.

The rearrangement uses TRBV6-1 and TRBJ2-7; D might be TRBD1 (8 bases). Trimming left V 4 bases short and J 2 bases short, with 30 bases between. CDR3 length: 20 amino acids. Germline lookup yields CDR1 MNHNS and CDR2 SASEGT. The CDR3 region has the DNA TGTGCCAGCAGTGTCCGACAGGGGAGGGCCCTAATGGGCCTACCCTACGAGCAGTACTTC. It is translated as CASSVRQGRALMGLPYEQYF.

This sequence joins TRBV11-1 and TRBJ2-1; D ambiguous. CDR3 length: 13 residues. The germline V gene encodes CDR1 SGHAT and CDR2 FQDESV (reference sequence). Trimming took 5 bases from V and 4 from J, leaving 9 bases between them. The CDR3 is CASSLPSYNEQFF. The CDR3 nucleotides are TGTGCCAGCAGCCTCCCTTCTTACAATGAGCAGTTCTTC.

This clone was counted once. The V gene is TRBV5-1, the J gene TRBJ1-1; 11 bases agree with TRBD1. V trimming: 0 bases; J trimming: 4 bases; junction bases outside the gene matches: 8. The germline V gene encodes CDR1 SGHRS and CDR2 YFSETQ. The CDR3 length is 17 residues. The CDR3 is CASSLGSGTGGSTEAFF. The CDR3 bases are TGCGCCAGCAGCTTGGGGTCCGGGACAGGGGGGAGCACTGAAGCTTTCTTT.

J is TRBJ2-4 and V is TRBV29-1; 12 nucleotides align to TRBD2. CDR3 length: 19 amino acids. The V segment lost 6 bases and the J segment 0 bases; nucleotides outside the gene matches: 15. Germline CDR1 SQVTM, CDR2 ANQGSEA. CDR3 sequence: CSVVRLAGVALLAKNIQYF. CDR3 DNA sequence: TGCAGCGTCGTCAGACTAGCGGGAGTCGCCCTACTAGCCAAAAACATTCAGTACTTC.

The chain carries TRBV5-1 and TRBJ2-3; 14 bases align to TRBD2. V shed 0 bases, J shed 7 bases, and the junction held 16 bases outside the gene matches. The CDR3 is 20 residues long. Germline V gene lookup returns CDR1 SGHRS and CDR2 YFSETQ. Here the CDR3 reads CASSLDLEGPGTSGRHTQYF. The CDR3 DNA sequence: TGCGCCAGCAGCTTGGATTTGGAGGGGCCCGGGACTAGCGGGAGACATACGCAGTATTTT.

CDR3 loop: CASRETSGFYNEQFF. CDR3 DNA sequence: TGTGCCAGCAGGGAGACTAGCGGGTTCTACAATGAGCAGTTCTTC. The chain uses TRBV27 and TRBJ2-1; 10 bases map to TRBD2. Per germline, CDR1 MNHEY and CDR2 SMNVEV (reference sequence). The CDR3 has 15 amino acids. Trimming removed 6 bases from V and 3 bases from J; junction bases left unmatched: 5.

This chain links TRBV19 with TRBJ1-1; 9 nucleotides align to TRBD1. Per the germline V gene, CDR1 is LNHDA and CDR2 is SQIVND (reference sequence). Trimming removed 5 bases from V and 4 bases from J; junction bases left unmatched: 8. The length of the CDR3 is 15 residues. Here the CDR3 reads CASSSRTGVGTEAFF. Written as DNA, the CDR3 is TGTGCCAGTAGTTCAAGGACAGGGGTGGGCACTGAAGCTTTCTTT.

The chain employs TRBV28 and TRBJ1-5; 7 bases are shared with TRBD1. CDR1 MDHEN and CDR2 SYDVKM come from the germline V gene. The CDR3 is 20 residues long. V shed 6 bases, J shed 3 bases, and the junction held 23 bases outside the gene matches. The CDR3: CASSSRIPGQQDLSNQPQHF. The CDR3 DNA is TGTGCCAGCAGCTCCCGCATCCCGGGACAGCAAGACTTATCCAATCAGCCCCAGCATTTT.

For this clone: The sample contains more than one DNA sequence encoding this CDR3. The chain uses TRBV14 and TRBJ2-5; D call uncertain. Germline V CDR1 and CDR2: SGHDN, FVKESK. CDR3 length equals 11 residues. V lost 3 bases and J 4 bases, leaving 3 bases between the germline ends. The CDR3 coding sequence is TGTGCCAGCAGCCATAGAGAGACCCAGTACTTC. This gives the protein CASSHRETQYF. The full variable domain, rest sourced from reference TRBV14 and TRBJ2-5, is EAGVTQFPSHSVIEKGQTVTLRCDPISGHDNLYWYRRVMGKEIKFLLHFVKESKQDESGMPNNRFLAERTGGTYSTLKVQPAELEDSGVYFCASSHRETQYFGPGTRLLVL.

The gene calls are TRBV9 and TRBJ1-2; 8 nucleotides line up with TRBD1. Trimming at V came to 3 bases and at J to 8 bases, leaving 6 bases not matched to a gene. The CDR3 is 13 residues long. Germline-derived CDR1 and CDR2 are SGDLS and YYNGEE. CDR3 loop: CASSGDRGKGYTF. Written as DNA, the CDR3 is TGTGCCAGCAGCGGAGACAGGGGAAAAGGCTACACCTTC.

This clone was seen just once. The chain recombines TRBV30 with TRBJ1-6; D might be TRBD1 (6 bases). The germline V gene has CDR1 GTSNPN and CDR2 SVGIG (reference sequence). The length of the CDR3 is 14 residues. Deletions cut 2 bases from V and 8 bases from J, with 13 bases between. CDR3 sequence: CAWSFRTEDSPLHF. The CDR3 DNA is TGTGCCTGGAGTTTTAGGACAGAGGATTCACCCCTCCACTTT.

The chain recombines TRBV19 with TRBJ2-5; D not certain. The CDR3 is 14 amino acids. Trimming took off 5 bases at V and 2 bases at J, with 12 bases between the two ends. Germline V CDR1 and CDR2: LNHDA, SQIVND (reference sequence). The CDR3 here is CASSPEATQETQYF. The DNA of the CDR3 is TGTGCCAGTAGTCCAGAGGCCACACAAGAGACCCAGTACTTC.

J is TRBJ2-1 and V is TRBV5-8, with TRBD2 matching over 11 bases. Germline V gene data show CDR1 as SGHTS and CDR2 as YDEGEE. J lost 5 bases, V lost 0 bases, and 10 bases had no gene match. This CDR3 has 18 residues. The CDR3 region is CASSLGPHGTSGDNEQFF. CDR3 coding DNA: TGTGCCAGCAGCTTGGGTCCCCACGGGACTAGCGGAGACAATGAGCAGTTCTTC.

J is TRBJ2-7 and V is TRBV27; no clear D. Germline V gene data show CDR1 as MNHEY and CDR2 as SMNVEV (reference sequence). There are 11 residues in the CDR3. Trimming took off 8 bases at V and 1 base at J, with 6 bases between the two ends. For the CDR3, the DNA is TGTGCCAGCCTGAGGTCCTACGAGCAGTACTTC. Protein: CASLRSYEQYF.

The chain recombines TRBV28 with TRBJ2-5; 9 bases are shared with TRBD2. The J call could be wrong; TRBJ2-7 is a better fit for the DNA end. CDR1 is MDHEN, CDR2 SYDVKM, per germline. This CDR3 contains 13 residues. CDR3 sequence reads: CASRTSGPPEQYF. The CDR3 bases are TGTGCCAGCAGGACTAGCGGCCCCCCCGAGCAGTACTTC.

The V call is TRBV12-5, the J call TRBJ1-2; 11 positions match TRBD1. Germline-derived CDR1 and CDR2 are LGHNT and FRNRAP. Trimming at V came to 3 bases and at J to 6 bases, leaving 9 bases not matched to a gene. CDR3 length: 16 amino acids. The CDR3 sequence: CASGLPRDRGFDGYTF. CDR3 DNA: TGTGCTAGTGGTTTACCCCGGGACAGGGGGTTCGATGGCTACACCTTC.

This clone was seen a single time. The V call is TRBV25-1, the J call TRBJ1-4; possibly TRBD1 for D (5 bases). The CDR3 runs to 11 residues. CDR1 is MGHDK, CDR2 SYGVNS, per germline. V was clipped by 4 bases and J by 13 bases, with 10 bases between them. The CDR3 loop reads CASSGGDGLFF. The CDR3 DNA sequence: TGTGCCAGCAGTGGCGGGGACGGACTGTTTTTT. The complete variable domain, with remaining parts taken from reference TRBV25-1 and TRBJ1-4, reads EADIYQTPRYLVIGTGKKITLECSQTMGHDKMYWYQQDPGMELHLIHYSYGVNSTEKGDLSSESTVSRIRTEHFPLTLESARPSHTSQYLCASSGGDGLFFGSGTQLSVL.

This clone was observed a single time. DNA for the CDR3: TGTGCCAGCAGCCCCGGACAGATCTCTGGAAACACCATATATTTT. It codes for CASSPGQISGNTIYF. The chain uses TRBV7-9 and TRBJ1-3, with a possible D match to TRBD1 (6 bases). Trimming left V 5 bases short and J 0 bases short, with 11 bases between. Germline V gene lookup returns CDR1 SEHNR and CDR2 FQNEAQ (reference sequence). The CDR3 covers 15 residues.

The rearrangement links TRBV6-5 to TRBJ2-5; D is perhaps TRBD1 (5 bases). In germline, CDR1 is MNHEY, CDR2 SVGAGI. Trimming removed 8 bases at V and 7 bases at J, with 17 bases between. This CDR3 is 13 amino acids long. CDR3 in amino acids: CASRFNRTWTQYF. The CDR3 nucleotides are TGTGCCAGCCGATTCAATCGGACATGGACCCAGTACTTC.

This rearrangement joins TRBV12-5 to TRBJ2-1, with D tentatively TRBD1 (6 bases). CDR1 is LGHNT, CDR2 FRNRAP, per germline. Between the trimmed V and J ends, which lost 5 bases and 5 bases, there was a span of 13 bases. The CDR3 extends over 14 amino acids. The CDR3 coding sequence is TGTGCTAGTGGTCCCTGGGACAACAACAATGAGCAGTTCTTC. It specifies CASGPWDNNNEQFF.

This clone was seen once. The V and J genes are TRBV4-3 and TRBJ2-2; tentative D call: TRBD2 (5 bases). The germline CDR1 and CDR2 sequences are LGHNA and YSLEER. V was clipped by 3 bases and J by 5 bases, with 16 bases between them. The CDR3 extends over 16 amino acids. This CDR3 reads CASSHVRGLRTGELFF. The CDR3 nucleotides are TGCGCCAGCAGCCACGTCCGAGGGCTCCGGACCGGGGAGCTGTTTTTT.

This chain links TRBV7-9 with TRBJ1-2, with D tentatively TRBD1 (5 bases). The V gene lost 3 bases and the J gene lost 8 bases, with 10 bases spanning the gap. CDR3 length equals 12 residues. Germline V lookup: CDR1 SEHNR, CDR2 FQNEAQ (reference sequence). In DNA, the CDR3 is TGTGCCAGCAGCTTTGGGACTAAAGGCTACACCTTC. This encodes CASSFGTKGYTF.

The V gene is TRBV4-3, the J gene TRBJ2-3; tentatively, D is TRBD2 (6 bases). V was cut by 4 bases and J by 2 bases, with 13 bases left in between. This CDR3 is 15 amino acids long. Germline values: CDR1 LGHNA, CDR2 YSLEER. DNA for the CDR3: TGCGCCAGCAGCCTCGCGGGACCCGACACAGATACGCAGTATTTT. Translated: CASSLAGPDTDTQYF.

The CDR3 bases are TGTGCCAGCTCAAGACTAGAGAGCTCTGGGGCCAACGTCCTGACTTTC. It is translated as CASSRLESSGANVLTF. The V gene is TRBV18, the J gene TRBJ2-6, with a weak D call TRBD2 (6 bases). From germline, CDR1 is KGHSH and CDR2 LQKENI. The CDR3 extends over 16 amino acids. Between the trimmed V and J ends, which lost 5 bases and 0 bases, there was a span of 11 bases.

The chain carries TRBV11-2 and TRBJ2-3, with D tentatively TRBD2 (6 bases). Trimming left V 1 base short and J 4 bases short, with 15 bases between. Germline V gives CDR1 SGHAT, CDR2 FQNNGV. CDR3 length: 16 residues. The CDR3, as DNA: TGTGCCAGCAGCTTAGGCGGGACCCCGATGGCAGATACGCAGTATTTT. As protein: CASSLGGTPMADTQYF.

The chain combines TRBV6-4 with TRBJ2-3, with 8 bases lining up with TRBD2. Germline CDR1 and CDR2: MRHNA and SNTAGT. Losses at the gene ends were 0 bases for V and 2 bases for J; bases not matched to a gene: 13. There are 19 residues in the CDR3. CDR3 coding DNA: TGTGCCAGCAGTGACTCGTGCCAGGAGGCGGGAGGAAACACAGATACGCAGTATTTT. Protein product: CASSDSCQEAGGNTDTQYF.

V gene TRBV7-2 combines with J gene TRBJ2-2, with 8 bases aligning to TRBD2. CDR1 is SGHTA, CDR2 FQGNSA, per germline. This CDR3 has 15 residues. Trimming cost V 6 bases and J 7 bases; bases outside gene matches: 10. CDR3 in DNA: TGTGCCAGCAGGGCCTTCTTGACTAGCGACGGGGAGCTGTTTTTT. Protein sequence: CASRAFLTSDGELFF.

The chain links TRBV5-1 to TRBJ2-2; possibly TRBD1 for D (6 bases). V lost 4 bases, J lost 0 bases, and 10 bases lay in between. This CDR3 is 15 amino acids long. CDR1 is SGHRS and CDR2 is YFSETQ in the germline V gene. The CDR3 here is CASSRGHPNTGELFF. The CDR3 DNA is TGCGCCAGCAGCAGGGGACATCCGAACACCGGGGAGCTGTTTTTT.

The chain is built from TRBV11-2 and TRBJ2-7; D unresolved. The CDR3 consists of 13 residues. Trimming shortened V by 0 bases and J by 1 base, and 4 bases separated the two germline ends. CDR1 and CDR2 (germline): SGHAT, FQNNGV. The CDR3 nucleotides read TGTGCCAGCAGCTTAGAGTTATCCTACGAGCAGTACTTC. Amino acid sequence: CASSLELSYEQYF.

The chain joins TRBV6-6 to TRBJ2-7; D may be TRBD2 (6 bases). Germline CDR1 reads MNHNY; CDR2 reads SVGAGI (reference sequence). The CDR3 totals 15 residues. The V and J ends lost 5 bases and 0 bases respectively, with 14 bases between them. CDR3 bases: TGTGCCAGCAGTCCCTCCCCCGGGAGCTCCTACGAGCAGTACTTC. Protein product: CASSPSPGSSYEQYF.